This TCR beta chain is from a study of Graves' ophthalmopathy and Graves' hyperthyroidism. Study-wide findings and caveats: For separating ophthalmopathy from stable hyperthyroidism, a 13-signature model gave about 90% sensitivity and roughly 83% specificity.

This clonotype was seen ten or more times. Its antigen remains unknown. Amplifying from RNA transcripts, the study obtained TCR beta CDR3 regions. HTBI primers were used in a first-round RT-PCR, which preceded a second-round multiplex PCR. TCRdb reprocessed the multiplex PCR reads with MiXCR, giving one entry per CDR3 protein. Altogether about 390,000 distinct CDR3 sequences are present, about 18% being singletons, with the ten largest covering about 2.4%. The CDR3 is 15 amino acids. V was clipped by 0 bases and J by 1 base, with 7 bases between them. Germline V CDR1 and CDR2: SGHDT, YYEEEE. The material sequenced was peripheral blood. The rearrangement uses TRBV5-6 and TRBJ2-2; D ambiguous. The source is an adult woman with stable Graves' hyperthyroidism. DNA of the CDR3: TGTGCCAGCAGCTTGGCGCCAGGGAACACCGGGGAGCTGTTTTTT. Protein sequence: CASSLAPGNTGELFF.